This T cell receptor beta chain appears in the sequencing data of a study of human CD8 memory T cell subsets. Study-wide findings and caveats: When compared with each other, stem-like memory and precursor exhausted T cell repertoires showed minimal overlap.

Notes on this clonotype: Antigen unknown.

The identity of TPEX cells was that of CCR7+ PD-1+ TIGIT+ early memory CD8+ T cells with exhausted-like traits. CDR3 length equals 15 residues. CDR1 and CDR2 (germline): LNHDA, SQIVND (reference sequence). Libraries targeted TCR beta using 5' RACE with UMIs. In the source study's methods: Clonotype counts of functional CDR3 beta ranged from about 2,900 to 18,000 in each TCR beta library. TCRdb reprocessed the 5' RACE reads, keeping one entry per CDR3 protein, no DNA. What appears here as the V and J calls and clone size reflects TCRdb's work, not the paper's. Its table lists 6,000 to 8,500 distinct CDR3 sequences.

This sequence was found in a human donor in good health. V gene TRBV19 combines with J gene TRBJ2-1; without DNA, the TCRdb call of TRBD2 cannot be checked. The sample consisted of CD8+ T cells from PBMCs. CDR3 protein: CASSPDSGGAFEQFF.